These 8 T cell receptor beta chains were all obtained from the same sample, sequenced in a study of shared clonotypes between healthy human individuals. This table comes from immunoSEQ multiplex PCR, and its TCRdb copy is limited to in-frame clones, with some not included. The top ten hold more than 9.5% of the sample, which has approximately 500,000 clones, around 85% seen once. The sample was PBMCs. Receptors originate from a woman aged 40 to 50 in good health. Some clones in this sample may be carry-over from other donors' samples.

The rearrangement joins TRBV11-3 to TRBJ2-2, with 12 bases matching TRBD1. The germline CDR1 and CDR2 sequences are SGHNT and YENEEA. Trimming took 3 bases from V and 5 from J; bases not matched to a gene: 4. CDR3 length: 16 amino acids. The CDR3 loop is CASSLGTGGQTGELFF. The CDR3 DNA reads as TGTGCCAGCAGCTTGGGGACAGGGGGCCAGACCGGGGAGCTGTTTTTT.

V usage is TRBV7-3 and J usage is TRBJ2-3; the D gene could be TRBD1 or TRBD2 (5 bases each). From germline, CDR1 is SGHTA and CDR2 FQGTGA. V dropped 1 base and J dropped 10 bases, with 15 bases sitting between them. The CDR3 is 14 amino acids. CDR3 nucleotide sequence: TGTGCCAGCAGCTTAATCGGCCTGGGGACCCCGCAGTATTTT. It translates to CASSLIGLGTPQYF.

CDR3 amino acids: CASSLTRGAETQYF. DNA for the CDR3: TGTGCCAGCAGCTTAACTAGGGGGGCGGAGACCCAGTACTTC. V and J are TRBV7-3 and TRBJ2-5, with D perhaps assigned TRBD1 or TRBD2 (6 bases each). Germline V lookup: CDR1 SGHTA, CDR2 FQGTGA. V lost 0 bases and J lost 5, with 10 bases in between. This CDR3 is built from 14 residues.

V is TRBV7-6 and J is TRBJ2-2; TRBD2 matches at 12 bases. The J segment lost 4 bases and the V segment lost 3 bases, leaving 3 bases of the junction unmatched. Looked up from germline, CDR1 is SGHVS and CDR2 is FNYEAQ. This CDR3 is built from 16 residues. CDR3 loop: CASSLSSGRVTGELFF. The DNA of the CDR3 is TGTGCCAGCAGCTTGTCTAGCGGGAGGGTCACCGGGGAGCTGTTTTTT.

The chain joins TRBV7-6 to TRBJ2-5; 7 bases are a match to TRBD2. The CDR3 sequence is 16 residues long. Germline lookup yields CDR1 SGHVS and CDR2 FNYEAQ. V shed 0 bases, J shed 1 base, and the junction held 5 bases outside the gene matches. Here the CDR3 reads CASSLAWREFQETQYF. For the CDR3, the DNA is TGTGCCAGCAGCTTAGCGTGGCGGGAGTTCCAAGAGACCCAGTACTTC.

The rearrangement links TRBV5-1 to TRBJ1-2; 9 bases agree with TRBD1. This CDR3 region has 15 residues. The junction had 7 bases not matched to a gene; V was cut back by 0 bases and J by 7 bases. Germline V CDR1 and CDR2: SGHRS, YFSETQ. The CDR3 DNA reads TGCGCCAGCAGCTTGGCACCGGGACAGGGATTTGGCTACACCTTC. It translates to CASSLAPGQGFGYTF.

CDR3 DNA: TGTGCCAGCAGTTTGGGACTAAACTACGAGCAGTACTTC. The encoded protein is CASSLGLNYEQYF. The genes are TRBV6-5 and TRBJ2-7, with 7 nucleotides matching TRBD2. This CDR3 region has 13 residues. Looked up from germline, CDR1 is MNHEY and CDR2 is SVGAGI. V gave up 4 bases and J gave up 3 bases; unmatched junction bases: 3.

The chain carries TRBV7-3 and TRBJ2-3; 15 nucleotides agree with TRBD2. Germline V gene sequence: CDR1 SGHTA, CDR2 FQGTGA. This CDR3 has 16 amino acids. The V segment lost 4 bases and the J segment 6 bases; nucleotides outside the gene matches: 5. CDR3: CASSSGLAGGVDTQYF. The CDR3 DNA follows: TGTGCCAGCAGCTCAGGACTAGCGGGAGGGGTGGATACGCAGTATTTT.